This entry lists 25 T cell receptor beta chains sequenced from one sample in a study of blood T cell repertoires in COVID-19. Method: immunoSEQ multiplex PCR; TCRdb's copy keeps in-frame clones and lacks some. The repertoire includes a few hundred thousand clones, roughly 85% of them detected once, and less than 4% sits in the top ten. Material for sequencing was peripheral blood. Receptors originate from a woman aged 18-29 years with acute or convalescent COVID-19.

The chain employs TRBV7-3 and TRBJ2-7; TRBD2 agrees at 13 bases. The CDR3 has 19 residues. Germline V gene data show CDR1 as SGHTA and CDR2 as FQGTGA. The junction had 12 bases not matched to a gene; V was cut back by 4 bases and J by 0 bases. CDR3: CASSSRAGTSGANSYEQYF. In DNA form, the CDR3 reads TGTGCCAGCAGCTCGCGAGCCGGGACTAGCGGGGCAAACTCCTACGAGCAGTACTTC.

V usage is TRBV24-1 and J usage is TRBJ2-7; D gene ambiguous. The CDR3 is made up of 13 amino acids. The V end was cut by 4 bases, the J end by 3 bases, with 9 bases between. CDR1 is KGHDR and CDR2 is SFDVKD in the germline V gene. The CDR3 DNA reads TGTGCCACCAGTGACTCTCACAGCTACGAGCAGTACTTC. Translation: CATSDSHSYEQYF.

The gene calls are TRBV2 and TRBJ2-1; D uncertain. CDR3 size: 15 residues. V shed 8 bases and J shed 8 bases, with 22 bases lying between them. The V gene's germline CDR1 is SNHLY and CDR2 FYNNEI. The CDR3: CASSPLFPRPDEQFF. In nucleotides, the CDR3 is TGTGCCAGCTCCCCATTGTTTCCCCGCCCGGATGAGCAGTTCTTC.

The gene calls are TRBV6-5 and TRBJ1-4; possibly TRBD1 for D (5 bases). This CDR3 is built from 15 residues. Germline V gene data show CDR1 as MNHEY and CDR2 as SVGAGI. Trimming shortened V by 0 bases and J by 4 bases, and 9 bases separated the two germline ends. CDR3 nucleotides: TGTGCCAGCAGTTACTCAGGGGTGATTAATGAAAAACTGTTTTTT. Translated, it gives CASSYSGVINEKLFF.

V gene TRBV10-1 combines with J gene TRBJ2-1, with 14 positions matching TRBD2. CDR3 length: 15 amino acids. Trimming removed 3 bases from V and 15 bases from J; junction bases left unmatched: 10. Per germline, CDR1 WNHNN and CDR2 SYGVQD (reference sequence). Written as DNA, the CDR3 is TGCGCCAGCAGTGAATCGGGACTAGCGGGAGTTGACCTGTTCTTC. Its protein is CASSESGLAGVDLFF.

The rearrangement uses TRBV3-1 (or the pseudogene TRBV3-2) and TRBJ2-5; unclear D gene. The V end lost 0 bases, the J end lost 4 bases, and 12 bases lay between the germline ends. The CDR3 totals 15 residues. Germline V gene sequence: CDR1 LGHDT, CDR2 YNNKEL (reference sequence). Here the CDR3 reads CASSQDLNRRETQYF. The CDR3 region has the DNA TGTGCCAGCAGCCAAGATCTTAACAGACGAGAGACCCAGTACTTC.

This chain joins TRBV5-8 and TRBJ2-1, with 10 bases identical to TRBD1. Germline values: CDR1 SGHTS, CDR2 YDEGEE. The CDR3 covers 17 residues. J was trimmed by 2 bases and V by 0 bases; bases with no gene match: 5. CDR3 region: CASSLASGTGAYNEQFF. The DNA of the CDR3 is TGTGCCAGCAGCTTGGCCTCAGGGACAGGGGCCTACAATGAGCAGTTCTTC.

The rearrangement joins TRBV6-5 to TRBJ2-7; no firm D call. V lost 0 bases and J lost 0, with 12 bases in between. Germline values: CDR1 MNHEY, CDR2 SVGAGI. This CDR3 comprises 16 residues. The CDR3 protein is CASSYSRLTTSYEQYF. The CDR3 DNA reads TGTGCCAGCAGTTACTCGCGGTTGACGACCTCCTACGAGCAGTACTTC.

CDR3 sequence reads: CSAIQGPGAGELFF. The CDR3 DNA reads as TGCAGCGCAATACAGGGCCCCGGCGCCGGGGAGCTGTTTTTT. The chain has TRBV29-1 and TRBJ2-2; D possibly corresponds to TRBD1 (6 bases). The length of the CDR3 is 14 residues. V shed 7 bases and J shed 6 bases, with 18 bases lying between them. CDR1 is SQVTM and CDR2 is ANQGSEA in the germline V gene.

V and J are TRBV7-3 and TRBJ2-1; 8 nucleotides align to TRBD2. The CDR3 loop spans 13 amino acids. The germline CDR1 and CDR2 sequences are SGHTA and FQGTGA. V lost 5 bases to trimming and J lost 7 bases; unmatched junction nucleotides: 4. The CDR3 DNA reads TGTGCCAGCAGCATGGGACTAGTAAATGAGCAGTTCTTC. Translating it yields CASSMGLVNEQFF.

The gene calls are TRBV28 and TRBJ1-5; D gene unclear. The CDR3 has 11 amino acids. CDR1 and CDR2 from the germline V gene are MDHEN and SYDVKM. V lost 2 bases and J 7 bases, leaving 3 bases between the germline ends. The CDR3 region is CASSLRQPQHF. CDR3 nucleotide sequence: TGTGCCAGCAGTTTACGGCAGCCCCAGCATTTT.

The chain employs TRBV6-2 or TRBV6-3 and TRBJ2-3; D gene ambiguous. Between the trimmed V and J ends, which lost 2 bases and 3 bases, there was a span of 6 bases. The CDR3 sequence is 13 residues long. Germline-derived CDR1 and CDR2 are MNHEY and SVGEGT. The CDR3 DNA reads TGTGCCAGCAGTTACACGGAGACAGATACGCAGTATTTT. Its protein is CASSYTETDTQYF.

The J gene is TRBJ2-7, the V gene TRBV12-3 or TRBV12-4; 8 bases fit TRBD2. CDR3 size: 13 residues. Trimming removed 6 bases from V and 2 bases from J; junction bases left unmatched: 3. The CDR3 sequence is CASRGLGTYEQYF. The CDR3 bases are TGTGCCAGCAGGGGACTAGGCACCTACGAGCAGTACTTC.

The genes are TRBV5-1 and TRBJ2-5, with 7 bases matching TRBD1. Germline V gene lookup returns CDR1 SGHRS and CDR2 YFSETQ. CDR3 size: 15 residues. V lost 2 bases and J lost 6; bases outside the gene matches: 10. The CDR3, as DNA: TGCGCCAGCAGCTTTACAGGGGCCCCCGGGAAGACCCAGTACTTC. Translated, it gives CASSFTGAPGKTQYF.

This clone turned up a few times. V gene TRBV4-1 combines with J gene TRBJ2-1, with TRBD2 identical over 7 bases. The CDR3 length is 14 residues. Trimming at V came to 3 bases and at J to 6 bases, leaving 5 bases not matched to a gene. Germline V gene sequence: CDR1 MGHRA, CDR2 YSYEKL. The CDR3 reads CASSHPGTINEQFF. For the CDR3, the DNA is TGCGCCAGCAGCCACCCCGGGACTATCAATGAGCAGTTCTTC.

This clone was seen once. The chain links TRBV28 to TRBJ2-2, with 9 bases aligning to TRBD2. V lost 8 bases to trimming and J lost 5 bases; unmatched junction nucleotides: 9. Germline-derived CDR1 and CDR2 are MDHEN and SYDVKM. The CDR3 spans 15 residues. The CDR3 DNA follows: TGTGCCAGCGTAGTGGCGGGAGGGCCAACCGGGGAGCTGTTTTTT. Protein sequence: CASVVAGGPTGELFF.

V gene TRBV5-1 combines with J gene TRBJ2-1, with TRBD1 matching 10 bases. CDR1 and CDR2 from the germline V gene are SGHRS and YFSETQ. The CDR3 runs 15 residues. V lost 0 bases to trimming and J lost 3 bases; unmatched junction nucleotides: 0. The CDR3, as DNA: TGCGCCAGCAGCTTGGGGGACAGGGGCTACAATGAGCAGTTCTTC. This encodes CASSLGDRGYNEQFF.

The chain employs TRBV5-1 and TRBJ1-1; 7 bases are a match to TRBD1. The V gene end was trimmed by 4 bases and the J gene end by 5 bases; junction bases not matched to a gene: 5. CDR1 is SGHRS and CDR2 is YFSETQ in the germline V gene. This CDR3 region has 13 residues. The CDR3 loop is CASSLEGQTEAFF. As DNA, the CDR3 is TGCGCCAGCAGCCTGGAGGGACAGACTGAAGCTTTCTTT.

The chain is built from TRBV27 and TRBJ2-7, with a weak D call TRBD1 (6 bases). CDR3 length equals 15 residues. CDR1 is MNHEY and CDR2 is SMNVEV in the germline V gene (reference sequence). Deletions cut 6 bases from V and 1 base from J, with 16 bases between. CDR3 coding DNA: TGTGCCAGCAGCCAAATAGGGGGACCGTCCTACGAGCAGTACTTC. Amino acid sequence: CASSQIGGPSYEQYF.

The V gene is TRBV5-1, the J gene TRBJ2-2; 10 bases map to TRBD1. Unmatched junction bases numbered 7, after V lost 0 bases and J lost 5 bases. The CDR3 contains 17 residues. Per germline, CDR1 SGHRS and CDR2 YFSETQ. The CDR3 DNA reads as TGCGCCAGCAGCTTGGCCCCGGGACAGGGGTTAACCGGGGAGCTGTTTTTT. Translation: CASSLAPGQGLTGELFF.

The chain combines TRBV10-2 with TRBJ2-2; TRBD2 aligns across 8 bases. This CDR3 is 14 amino acids long. Germline V gene data show CDR1 as WSHSY and CDR2 as SAAADI. The V and J ends lost 5 bases and 9 bases, in that order; junction bases with no gene match: 8. CDR3 bases: TGCGCCAGCAGTACCCTCGGACTAGCCCGGGAGCTGTTTTTT. Translation: CASSTLGLARELFF.

The CDR3 loop is CASSLDRTGGEAFF. Here the CDR3 DNA reads TGCGCCAGCAGCTTGGATAGGACAGGGGGCGAAGCTTTCTTT. This chain uses TRBV5-1 with TRBJ1-1; 11 bases fit TRBD1. Unmatched junction bases numbered 3, after V lost 0 bases and J lost 8 bases. CDR1 SGHRS and CDR2 YFSETQ come from the germline V gene. CDR3 length equals 14 residues.

This chain joins TRBV7-2 and TRBJ1-5; D remains ambiguous. V lost 2 bases to trimming and J lost 4 bases, with 6 bases between them. The CDR3 length is 13 residues. Per germline, CDR1 SGHTA and CDR2 FQGNSA. CDR3 DNA sequence: TGTGCCAGCAGCTTACAGGCGAATCAGCCCCAGCATTTT. Protein product: CASSLQANQPQHF.

The chain combines TRBV5-1 with TRBJ1-2; maybe TRBD1 (5 bases). Germline V CDR1 and CDR2: SGHRS, YFSETQ. The CDR3 spans 15 residues. Trimming cost V 4 bases and J 2 bases, with 15 bases left between them. The CDR3 protein is CASSPAGTSNYGYTF. The CDR3 bases are TGCGCCAGCAGCCCGGCGGGGACCTCCAACTATGGCTACACCTTC. Full variable domain (rest looked up from reference TRBV5-1 and TRBJ1-2): KAGVTQTPRYLIKTRGQQVTLSCSPISGHRSVSWYQQTPGQGLQFLFEYFSETQRNKGNFPGRFSGRQFSNSRSEMNVSTLELGDSALYLCASSPAGTSNYGYTFGSGTRLTVV.

The chain links TRBV9 to TRBJ2-7; no reliable D call. CDR3 length: 14 amino acids. Trimming stripped 0 bases from V and 4 bases from J, with 11 bases between. Per the germline V gene, CDR1 is SGDLS and CDR2 is YYNGEE. The CDR3 is CASSVGGTPYEQYF. The CDR3 DNA reads as TGTGCCAGCAGCGTAGGAGGTACTCCGTACGAGCAGTACTTC.